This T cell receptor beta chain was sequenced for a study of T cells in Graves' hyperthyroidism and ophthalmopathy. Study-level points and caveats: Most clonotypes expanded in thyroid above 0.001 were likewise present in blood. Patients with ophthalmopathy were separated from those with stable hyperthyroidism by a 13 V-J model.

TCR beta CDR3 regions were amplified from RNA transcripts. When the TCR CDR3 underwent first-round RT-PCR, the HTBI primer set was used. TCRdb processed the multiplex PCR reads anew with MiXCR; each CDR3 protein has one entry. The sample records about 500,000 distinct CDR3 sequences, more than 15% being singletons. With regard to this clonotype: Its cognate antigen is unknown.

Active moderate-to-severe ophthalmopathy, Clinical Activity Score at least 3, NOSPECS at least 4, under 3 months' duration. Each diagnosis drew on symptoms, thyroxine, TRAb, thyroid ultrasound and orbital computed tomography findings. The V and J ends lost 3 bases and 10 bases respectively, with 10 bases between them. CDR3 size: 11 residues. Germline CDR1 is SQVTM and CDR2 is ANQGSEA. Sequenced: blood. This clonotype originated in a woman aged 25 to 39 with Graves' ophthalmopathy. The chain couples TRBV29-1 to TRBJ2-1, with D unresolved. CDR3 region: CSVDSLGEQFF. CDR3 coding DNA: TGCAGCGTTGACAGCCTCGGCGAGCAGTTCTTC.